The 5 T cell receptor beta chains below come from one sample, sequenced in a study of graft-versus-host responses after intestinal transplantation. Data came from immunoSEQ multiplex PCR; TCRdb stores just in-frame clones and leaves some out. The table has around 55,000 clones, roughly nine tenths seen once. Antigens of these TCRs are unknown. Sequenced here: unstimulated CD4+ T cells sorted from spleen or lymph node cells, sampled before transplant. The receptors stem from a human donor who was the organ donor for an intestinal transplant.

This chain uses TRBV25-1 with TRBJ2-3; 7 positions match TRBD1. CDR1 is MGHDK, CDR2 SYGVNS, per germline. V lost 1 base to trimming and J lost 0 bases; unmatched junction nucleotides: 10. The CDR3 covers 18 residues. CDR3 DNA sequence: TGTGCCAGCAGTGAATCCCAATCCGGGACAGCTAGCACAGATACGCAGTATTTT. It translates to CASSESQSGTASTDTQYF.

The J gene is TRBJ1-2, the V gene TRBV6-4; possible D gene TRBD1, 6 bases. Trimming removed 2 bases at V and 7 bases at J, with 11 bases between. The CDR3 has 13 residues. CDR1 and CDR2 (germline): MRHNA, SNTAGT. DNA of the CDR3: TGTGCCAGCAGTGACCAACAGGGTGCTGGCTACACCTTC. This codes for CASSDQQGAGYTF.

V gene TRBV7-2 combines with J gene TRBJ2-5, with 11 bases that match TRBD2. J lost 5 bases, V lost 1 base, and 9 bases had no gene match. The germline CDR1 and CDR2 sequences are SGHTA and FQGNSA. The CDR3 has 17 amino acids. In DNA, the CDR3 is TGTGCCAGCAGCTTAGAGGGTAGCGGGAGGGCACGGGAGACCCAGTACTTC. This encodes CASSLEGSGRARETQYF.

This chain uses TRBV6-4 with TRBJ2-3; 10 bases match TRBD2. CDR3 size: 15 residues. Per the germline V gene, CDR1 is MRHNA and CDR2 is SNTAGT. V shed 3 bases and J 3 bases; nucleotides not matched to a gene: 3. CDR3: CASSESGRVTDTQYF. DNA of the CDR3: TGTGCCAGCAGTGAAAGCGGGAGGGTGACAGATACGCAGTATTTT.

The gene calls are TRBV15 and TRBJ2-2, with no clear D. Germline values: CDR1 LNHNV, CDR2 YYDKDF (reference sequence). Trimming took off 1 base at V and 6 bases at J, with 9 bases between the two ends. This CDR3 region has 14 residues. The DNA of the CDR3 is TGTGCCACCAGCAGAGGACTTGAGGCCGGGGAGCTGTTTTTT. Translation: CATSRGLEAGELFF.